One and the same sample provided the 8 T cell receptor beta chains below, sequenced in a study of PD-L1 blockade in urothelial cancer. Sequencing used immunoSEQ multiplex PCR; TCRdb keeps in-frame clones, though not all of them. Here the sample spans tens of thousands of clones, roughly 87% being singletons. Time point denoted: pretreatment peripheral blood. The sample consisted of PBMCs, taken around atezolizumab (anti-PD-L1) treatment. The receptors shown here come from a woman aged 60-75 years with urothelial cancer.

The gene calls are TRBV27 and TRBJ2-7; 7 nucleotides agree with TRBD2. Germline CDR1 MNHEY, CDR2 SMNVEV (reference sequence). CDR3 size: 13 residues. The V gene end was trimmed by 8 bases and the J gene end by 0 bases; junction bases not matched to a gene: 4. CDR3 nucleotide sequence: TGTGCCAGCGGGGGGGGAACCTCCTACGAGCAGTACTTC. Amino acids: CASGGGTSYEQYF.

This clone was counted a single time. This chain connects TRBV7-3 to TRBJ1-1, with a weak D call TRBD1 (5 bases). Germline V gene data show CDR1 as SGHTA and CDR2 as FQGTGA. Between the trimmed V and J ends, which lost 1 base and 0 bases, there was a span of 9 bases. CDR3 length equals 15 residues. This CDR3 reads CASSLNSGVNTEAFF. The DNA of the CDR3 is TGTGCCAGCAGCTTAAATTCGGGGGTGAACACTGAAGCTTTCTTT.

The chain couples TRBV6-4 to TRBJ2-3; 11 nucleotides match TRBD2. Germline trimming cut 0 bases from V and 6 bases from J; bases unmatched to any gene: 2. The V gene's germline CDR1 is MRHNA and CDR2 SNTAGT. This CDR3 comprises 15 residues. In DNA form, the CDR3 reads TGTGCCAGCAGTGACTCGGCTAGCGGGAGGGATACGCAGTATTTT. Translated: CASSDSASGRDTQYF.

The chain uses TRBV15 and TRBJ2-5; TRBD2 matches at 9 bases. The J segment lost 3 bases and the V segment lost 1 base, leaving 0 bases of the junction unmatched. This CDR3 spans 14 amino acids. The germline V gene encodes CDR1 LNHNV and CDR2 YYDKDF (reference sequence). The CDR3 DNA reads TGTGCCACCAGCAGAGGACTAGCGGAAGAGACCCAGTACTTC. This gives the protein CATSRGLAEETQYF.

The chain carries TRBV5-1 and TRBJ2-5, with TRBD2 matching 11 bases. The CDR3 extends over 17 amino acids. Germline V gene data show CDR1 as SGHRS and CDR2 as YFSETQ. Trimming took 2 bases from V and 4 from J; bases not matched to a gene: 10. CDR3 amino acids: CASSLGTSGSSLETQYF. CDR3 DNA sequence: TGCGCCAGCAGCTTAGGAACTAGCGGGAGTTCGTTAGAGACCCAGTACTTC.

This clone has only one observation. This sequence joins TRBV5-1 and TRBJ2-7; 7 positions agree with TRBD1. Germline CDR1 is SGHRS and CDR2 is YFSETQ. The CDR3 sequence is 14 residues long. The V and J ends lost 3 bases and 0 bases, in that order; junction bases with no gene match: 3. The CDR3 DNA is TGCGCCAGCAGCTGGACAGGTAACTCCTACGAGCAGTACTTC. Translating gives CASSWTGNSYEQYF.

The rearrangement uses TRBV28 and TRBJ2-7; weak D call: TRBD1 (7 bases). With 6 bases removed from V and 2 bases from J, the gap between germline ends came to 14 bases. Germline assignment: CDR1 MDHEN and CDR2 SYDVKM. CDR3 size: 14 residues. The CDR3 region is CASRSGRGAYEQYF. The CDR3 DNA is TGTGCCAGCAGGAGTGGCAGGGGGGCCTACGAGCAGTACTTC.

The chain carries TRBV9 and TRBJ2-3, with 10 bases aligning to TRBD1. The CDR3 loop spans 14 amino acids. In germline, CDR1 is SGDLS, CDR2 YYNGEE. The trim removed 4 bases at V and 4 bases at J, leaving 3 bases unmatched. Here the CDR3 DNA reads TGTGCCAGCAGCCCGGACAGGGGGGCAGATACGCAGTATTTT. Translation: CASSPDRGADTQYF. Supplemented by reference TRBV9 and TRBJ2-3, the full variable domain reads DSGVTQTPKHLITATGQRVTLRCSPRSGDLSVYWYQQSLDQGLQFLIQYYNGEERAKGNILERFSAQQFPDLHSELNLSSLELGDSALYFCASSPDRGADTQYFGPGTRLTVL.